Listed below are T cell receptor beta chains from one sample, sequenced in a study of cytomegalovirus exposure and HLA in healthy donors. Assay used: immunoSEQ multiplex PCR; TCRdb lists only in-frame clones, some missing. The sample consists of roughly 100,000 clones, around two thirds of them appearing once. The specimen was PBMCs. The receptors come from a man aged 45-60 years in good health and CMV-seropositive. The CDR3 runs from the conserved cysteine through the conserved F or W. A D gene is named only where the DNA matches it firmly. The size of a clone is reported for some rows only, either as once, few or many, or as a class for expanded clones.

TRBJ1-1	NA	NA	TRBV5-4	TGTGCCCTGGCGGGGCAGGGAAGAGGGAACACTGAAGCTTTCTTT	CALAGQGRGNTEAFF
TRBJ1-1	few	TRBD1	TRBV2	TGTGCCAGCTCCAGAACAGGGGGAGCAGCCTTGAACACTGAAGCTTTCTTT	CASSRTGGAALNTEAFF
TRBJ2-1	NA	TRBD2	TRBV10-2	TGCGCCAGCAGACCTCTAGCGGGGGCCTCCTACAATGAGCAGTTCTTC	CASRPLAGASYNEQFF
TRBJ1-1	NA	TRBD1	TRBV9	TGTGCCAGCAGCAGACAGGGGGCGCGTGGGAACACTGAAGCTTTCTTT	CASSRQGARGNTEAFF
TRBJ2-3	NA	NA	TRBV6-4	TGTGCCAGCAGCGAGGACATAACAGATACGCAGTATTTT	CASSEDITDTQYF
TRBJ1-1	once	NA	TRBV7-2	TGTGCCAGCACCATCCTAACGGACTCTGAAGCTTTCTTT	CASTILTDSEAFF
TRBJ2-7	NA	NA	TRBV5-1	TGCGCCAGCAGCCTGGGACTGGGGGGCTACGAGCAGTACTTC	CASSLGLGGYEQYF
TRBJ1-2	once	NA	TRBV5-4	TGTGCCAGCAGTCCCCCTGGGCCGCTCTATGGCTACACCTTC	CASSPPGPLYGYTF
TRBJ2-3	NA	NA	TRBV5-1	TGCGCCAGCAGCTTGGAAGAGTCAGATACGCAGTATTTT	CASSLEESDTQYF
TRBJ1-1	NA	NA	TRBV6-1	TGTGCCAGCAGTGAACAACGGAGCACTGAAGCTTTCTTT	CASSEQRSTEAFF
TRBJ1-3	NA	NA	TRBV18	TGTGCCAGCTCGGACAGAGTCTCAGGCTCTGGAAACACCATATATTTT	CASSDRVSGSGNTIYF
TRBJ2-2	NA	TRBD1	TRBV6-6	TGTGCCATCAGGGACAGAAACACCGGGGAGCTGTTTTTT	CAIRDRNTGELFF
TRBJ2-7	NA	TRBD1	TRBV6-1	TGTGCCAGCAGTGGATTTCGGACAGGGGGAAACGAGCAGTACTTC	CASSGFRTGGNEQYF
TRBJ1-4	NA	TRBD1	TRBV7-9	TGTGCCAGCAGCTTAGGCAGGGGGGACGAAAAACTGTTTTTT	CASSLGRGDEKLFF
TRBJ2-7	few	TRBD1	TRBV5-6	TGTGCCAGCAGCTTGGCAATGACAGGGCCCTACGAGCAGTACTTC	CASSLAMTGPYEQYF
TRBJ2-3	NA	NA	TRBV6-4	TGTGCCAGCAGTGAAAATTATCGTGATACGCAGTATTTT	CASSENYRDTQYF
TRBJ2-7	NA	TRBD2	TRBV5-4	TGTGCCAGCAGCCCACCACCGGCAGGGAGGGAGTACGAGCAGTACTTC	CASSPPPAGREYEQYF
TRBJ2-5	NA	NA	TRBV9	TGTGCCAGCAGCGTAGGCCAGGGCCAAGAGACCCAGTACTTC	CASSVGQGQETQYF
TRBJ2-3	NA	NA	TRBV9	TGTGCCAGCAGCGTAGGTGTCCCGGCAGATACGCAGTATTTT	CASSVGVPADTQYF
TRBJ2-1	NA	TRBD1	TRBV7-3	TGTGCCAGCAGCGAGGGGACAGAGGTTGAGCAGTTCTTC	CASSEGTEVEQFF
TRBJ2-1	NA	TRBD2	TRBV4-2	TGTGCCAGCAGCCAAGTATATCTGGGGCTAGCGGGAGGGCGCAGAAACAATGAGCAGTTCTTC	CASSQVYLGLAGGRRNNEQFF
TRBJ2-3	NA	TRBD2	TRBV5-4	TGTGCCAGCAGACCCAACCTTTGGACTAGCGGAAGCACAGATACGCAGTATTTT	CASRPNLWTSGSTDTQYF
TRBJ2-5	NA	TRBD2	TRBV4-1	TGCGCCAGCAGCCAAGGGTCCGGGACTAGCGGGAGGGCAGTATGGGAGACCCAGTACTTC	CASSQGSGTSGRAVWETQYF
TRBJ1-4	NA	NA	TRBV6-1	TGTGCCAGCAGTGAAAGACAGACTAATGAAAAACTGTTTTTT	CASSERQTNEKLFF
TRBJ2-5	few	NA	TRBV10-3	TGTGCCATCAGCGCGGAGGAAGAGACCCAGTACTTC	CAISAEEETQYF
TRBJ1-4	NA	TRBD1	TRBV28	TGTGCCAGCAGTGGGCGGCCAGGGGGTAATGAAAAACTGTTTTTT	CASSGRPGGNEKLFF
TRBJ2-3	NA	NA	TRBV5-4	TGTGCCAGCAGCTTGGCCGGACGAGGGTCTGGGAGGCCGCAGTATTTT	CASSLAGRGSGRPQYF
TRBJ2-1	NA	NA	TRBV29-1	TGCAGCGTTGAAGGGACTGTCTCCTACAATGAGCAGTTCTTC	CSVEGTVSYNEQFF
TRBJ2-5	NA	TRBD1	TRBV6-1	TGTGCCAGCAGTGGACAGGGGTGGGAGACCCAGTACTTC	CASSGQGWETQYF
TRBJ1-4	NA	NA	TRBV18	TGTGCCAGCTCACCCGAGCCGACAGCCCAAAAACTGTTTTTT	CASSPEPTAQKLFF
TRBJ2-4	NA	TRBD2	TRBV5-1	TGCGCCAGCAGGGCGGGACTAGCGGGCGCAGGGGCCAAAAACATTCAGTACTTC	CASRAGLAGAGAKNIQYF
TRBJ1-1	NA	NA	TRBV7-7	TGTGCCAGCAGCTTAAGTCAGGGAACGGAAGCTTTCTTT	CASSLSQGTEAFF
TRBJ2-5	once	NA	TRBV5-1	TGCGCCAGCAGCTTGTTCCCGGGTTCACAAGAGACCCAGTACTTC	CASSLFPGSQETQYF
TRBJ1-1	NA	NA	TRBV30	TGTGCCTGGAGTTTGTGGGGGAGGAGCACTGAAGCTTTCTTT	CAWSLWGRSTEAFF
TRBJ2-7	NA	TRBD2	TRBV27	TGTGCCAGCAGGCTAGCGGGAGCCCGAGAGCAGTACTTC	CASRLAGAREQYF
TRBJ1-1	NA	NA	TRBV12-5	TGTGCTAGTGGTCTGACCAGGGGAGATAGCACTGAAGCTTTCTTT	CASGLTRGDSTEAFF
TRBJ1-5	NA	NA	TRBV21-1	TGTGCCAGCAGCAACAACACAGGGAAGAATCAGCCCCAGCATTTT	CASSNNTGKNQPQHF
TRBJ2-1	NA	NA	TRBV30	TGTGCCTGGGGGGGCGGGCGGGAGAGGAATGAGCAGTTCTTC	CAWGGGRERNEQFF
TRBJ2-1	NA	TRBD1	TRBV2	TGTGCCAGCATGAGGGCCTACCAGGGGGATGAGCAGTTCTTC	CASMRAYQGDEQFF
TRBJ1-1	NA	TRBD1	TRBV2	TGTGCCAGCAGGGCCGGGACAGGGAGGACTGAAGCTTTCTTT	CASRAGTGRTEAFF
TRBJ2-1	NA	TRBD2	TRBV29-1	TGCAGCGTTCCGGGACTAGCGGGACAGGAGCAGTTCTTC	CSVPGLAGQEQFF
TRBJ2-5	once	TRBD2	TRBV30	TGTGCCTGGTCGGGAGCGGGGAGGGTCAGAGAGACCCAGTACTTC	CAWSGAGRVRETQYF
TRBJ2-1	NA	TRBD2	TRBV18	TGTGCCAGCTCACCTCCGGGACTAGCGCATGAGCAGTTCTTC	CASSPPGLAHEQFF
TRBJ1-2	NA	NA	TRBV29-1	TGCAGCGTTGGAACAGAACTCTATGGCTACACCTTC	CSVGTELYGYTF
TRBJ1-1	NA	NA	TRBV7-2	TGTGCCAGCACCCCGACCCCCGGGGGGACTGAAGCTTTCTTT	CASTPTPGGTEAFF
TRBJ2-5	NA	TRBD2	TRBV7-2	TGTGCCAGCAGCATCCAGCGGGGGGAGGGTGAGACCCAGTACTTC	CASSIQRGEGETQYF
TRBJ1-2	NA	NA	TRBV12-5	TGTGCTAGTGGTTTGGTAAGGGGGGGGACGTATGGCTACACCTTC	CASGLVRGGTYGYTF
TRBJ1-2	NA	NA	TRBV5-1	TGCGCCAGCAGCTTGGAGGAGAATAACTATGGCTACACCTTC	CASSLEENNYGYTF
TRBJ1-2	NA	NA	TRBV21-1	TGTGCCAGCACCCAACAGGGGTTGGGAGGCTACACCTTC	CASTQQGLGGYTF
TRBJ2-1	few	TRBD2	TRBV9	TGTGCCAGCAGCGTACCGACTAGCGGGGGGGCTGGTGGTGAGCAGTTCTTC	CASSVPTSGGAGGEQFF
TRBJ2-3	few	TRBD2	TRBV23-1	TGCGCCAGCAGTCACCCCCCGACTAGCGGGAGGGTCCCGTTCACAGATACGCAGTATTTT	CASSHPPTSGRVPFTDTQYF
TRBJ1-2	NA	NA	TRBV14	TGTGCCAGCAGCCAAGGGCCCGGGGGTCACTATGGCTACACCTTC	CASSQGPGGHYGYTF
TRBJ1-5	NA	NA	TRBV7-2	TGTGCCAGCAGCTACAGGGTGAGCAATCAGCCCCAGCATTTT	CASSYRVSNQPQHF
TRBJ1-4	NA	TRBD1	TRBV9	TGTGCCAGCAGCCCCTGGGGCGGGACAGATGAAAAACTGTTTTTT	CASSPWGGTDEKLFF
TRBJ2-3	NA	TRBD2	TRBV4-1	TGCGCCAGCAAGAGCGGGAGGGGGACAGATACGCAGTATTTT	CASKSGRGTDTQYF
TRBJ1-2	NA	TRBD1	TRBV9	TGTGCCAGCAGCCCCGGGACAGGGCCCTCCTATGGCTACACCTTC	CASSPGTGPSYGYTF
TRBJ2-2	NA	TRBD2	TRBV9	TGTGCCAGCAGCGTATACCCGGGAGGACCAAACACCGGGGAGCTGTTTTTT	CASSVYPGGPNTGELFF
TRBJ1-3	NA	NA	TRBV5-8	TGTGCCAGCAGCTTGACGCCACCCGGGACTGCGGGATCTGGAAACACCATATATTTT	CASSLTPPGTAGSGNTIYF
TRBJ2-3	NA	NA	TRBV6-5	TGTGCCAGCAGTTATAAGCGGGATACGCAGTATTTT	CASSYKRDTQYF
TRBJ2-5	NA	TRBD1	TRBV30	TGTGCCTTGGTACCGGGACAGAATTCGGAGACCCAGTACTTC	CALVPGQNSETQYF